The next 5 T cell receptor beta chains were all read from a single sample in a study of shared clonotypes between healthy human individuals. The data were produced by immunoSEQ multiplex PCR, yet TCRdb's version contains in-frame clones alone and is incomplete. The repertoire consists of roughly 890,000 clones, with roughly 92% occurring once and the leading ten covering about 24%. CD45RO-negative CD8 cells positively selected for CCR7 made up the naive population, which excluded terminally differentiated effector memory CD45RA+ cells. Source material: naive CD8+ T cells sorted from blood. All receptors derive from a man aged 25 to 45 in good health.

The chain is built from TRBV2 and TRBJ1-1, with D unclear. V was cut by 7 bases and J by 1 base, with 10 bases left in between. CDR3 length: 13 residues. Germline V gene sequence: CDR1 SNHLY, CDR2 FYNNEI. CDR3: CASIGRPNTEAFF. The DNA for the CDR3 is TGTGCCAGCATAGGGCGCCCGAACACTGAAGCTTTCTTT.

V usage is TRBV5-8 and J usage is TRBJ2-1; D is unclear. V was trimmed by 4 bases and J by 4 bases, leaving 15 bases between them. CDR3 length: 15 residues. Germline CDR1 and CDR2: SGHTS and YDEGEE. DNA of the CDR3: TGTGCCAGCAGCCAGTTGGAATCCGGTTACAATGAGCAGTTCTTC. Protein product: CASSQLESGYNEQFF. The whole variable domain, filled in from reference TRBV5-8 and TRBJ2-1, reads EAGVTQSPTHLIKTRGQQATLRCSPISGHTSVYWYQQALGLGLQFLLWYDEGEERNRGNFPPRFSGRQFPNYSSELNVNALELEDSALYLCASSQLESGYNEQFFGPGTRLTVL.

J is TRBJ2-1 and V is TRBV15, with 13 bases matching TRBD2. The V gene end was trimmed by 7 bases and the J gene end by 10 bases; junction bases not matched to a gene: 10. This CDR3 has 15 residues. Germline V gene lookup returns CDR1 LNHNV and CDR2 YYDKDF (reference sequence). CDR3 loop: CATTNGLAGAGEQFF. CDR3 nucleotides: TGTGCCACCACCAACGGACTAGCGGGAGCGGGGGAGCAGTTCTTC.

Note on this clone: This sample also contains other DNA sequences that code for the same CDR3. This chain connects TRBV4-1 to TRBJ2-1; D uncertain. This CDR3 is built from 15 residues. Germline lookup yields CDR1 MGHRA and CDR2 YSYEKL. Trimming pared 0 bases from V and 0 bases from J, leaving 6 bases between. This CDR3 reads CASSQDQSSYNEQFF. The CDR3 coding sequence is TGCGCCAGCAGCCAAGATCAAAGCTCCTACAATGAGCAGTTCTTC.

This clone was counted a single time. The chain combines TRBV5-1 with TRBJ2-5; D call uncertain. Trimming stripped 5 bases from V and 2 bases from J, with 13 bases between. The CDR3 spans 14 residues. Looked up from germline, CDR1 is SGHRS and CDR2 is YFSETQ. The chain's CDR3 is CASRPLETQETQYF. The CDR3 nucleotides read TGCGCCAGCAGACCTCTAGAGACACAAGAGACCCAGTACTTC.